The sequence of this TCR beta chain was determined in a study of OX40 agonist ivuxolimab in advanced cancers. Study-level background: Patients enrolled in dose escalation were diagnosed with hepatocellular carcinoma, melanoma, renal cell or head and neck cancer.

V gave up 0 bases and J gave up 4 bases; unmatched junction bases: 1. CDR3 length: 14 amino acids. The germline V gene encodes CDR1 SGDLS and CDR2 YYNGEE. TCRdb keeps only in-frame clones here, not all; method: immunoSEQ multiplex PCR. The sample carries over 30,000 clones, roughly 82% recorded once. This clonotype originated in an adult with an advanced solid tumor such as melanoma, head and neck, liver or kidney cancer. The chain uses TRBV9 and TRBJ2-7, with 10 bases identical to TRBD1. Sequenced material: CD4+ or CD8+ T cells sorted from blood, taken in a trial of the OX40 agonist ivuxolimab. This CDR3 is CASSVAGQGYEQYF. CDR3 coding DNA: TGTGCCAGCAGCGTAGCGGGACAGGGGTACGAGCAGTACTTC.